This T cell receptor beta chain appears in the sequencing data of a study of shared clonotypes between healthy human individuals. Across the study: Donors consisted of a couple of women and a few men between 18 and 49.

None of the donors, who were healthy HIV-negative adults, had recently had acute infections or vaccinations. The test was conducted at deep level. For every subset, genomic DNA was evenly distributed across several immunoSEQ plates. The protocol was immunoSEQ multiplex PCR, while the TCRdb copy is restricted to in-frame clones and leaves out a portion. The profile covers 2 million to 3 million clones, with 93% appearing a single time and 0.36% taken by the ten largest. V shed 8 bases and J shed 6 bases, with 13 bases lying between them. This CDR3 has 13 residues. From germline, CDR1 is SNHLY and CDR2 FYNNEI.

The sample taken for sequencing was naive CD4+ T cells from PBMCs. Subset here: CD45RA+ positively selected. The chain joins TRBV2 to TRBJ2-2; possibly TRBD1 or TRBD2 for D (6 bases each). The source of this sequence is a man aged 18 to 35 in good health. Some clones in this sample may be carry-over from other donors' samples. CDR3 region: CASVRGVAGELFF. The CDR3 DNA reads TGTGCCAGCGTAAGGGGGGTGGCCGGGGAGCTGTTTTTT.